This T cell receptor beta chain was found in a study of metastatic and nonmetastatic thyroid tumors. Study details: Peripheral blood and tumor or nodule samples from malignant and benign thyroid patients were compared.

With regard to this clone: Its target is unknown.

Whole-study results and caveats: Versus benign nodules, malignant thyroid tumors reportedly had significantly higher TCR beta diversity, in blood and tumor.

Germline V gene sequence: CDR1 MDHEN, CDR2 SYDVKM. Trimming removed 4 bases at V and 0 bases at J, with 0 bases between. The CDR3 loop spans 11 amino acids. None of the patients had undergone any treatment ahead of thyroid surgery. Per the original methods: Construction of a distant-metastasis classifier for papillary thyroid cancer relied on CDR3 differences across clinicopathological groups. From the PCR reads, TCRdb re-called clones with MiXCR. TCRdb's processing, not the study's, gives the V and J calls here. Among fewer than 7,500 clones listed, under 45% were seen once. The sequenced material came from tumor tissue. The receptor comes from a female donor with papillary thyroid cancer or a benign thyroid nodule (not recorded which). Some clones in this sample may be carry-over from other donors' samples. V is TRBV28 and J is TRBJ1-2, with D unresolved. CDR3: CASSSNYGYTF. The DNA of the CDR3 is TGTGCCAGCAGTTCTAACTATGGCTACACCTTC.